The TCR beta chain under discussion was sequenced for a study of regulatory T cells in long-lasting Graves disease. Study results and limitations: There was favoring of TRBV28, TRBJ1-2 and TRBJ2-5 in persistent disease.

Trimming removed 7 bases from V and 2 bases from J, with 21 bases in between. The length of the CDR3 is 16 residues. Germline assignment: CDR1 LGHNT and CDR2 FRNRAP. Both iRepertoire HTBI primers and Arm-PCR of CDR3 regions were used to build the TCR beta libraries. TCRdb used MiXCR to reprocess the multiplex PCR reads, holding one entry per CDR3 protein. Here the sample spans hundreds of thousands of distinct CDR3 sequences, 18% being singletons. Noted time point: newly diagnosed GD, antithyroid drugs for less than 3 months. The TCR library was made from RNA extracted from PBMCs. All patients originated from an endocrinology department located in Xi'an, China. This clonotype was observed many times. Its antigen remains unknown.

The sample was peripheral blood mononuclear cells (PBMCs), taken at new diagnosis, from a patient treated with antithyroid drugs. The rearrangement joins TRBV12-5 to TRBJ2-7; a weak D match, TRBD2 (7 bases). This clonotype was sampled from a female donor with Graves disease. The CDR3 DNA sequence: TGTGCTAGTGTCCTCAGGGCGGGGGCCGTTACCTACGAGCAGTACTTC. The encoded protein is CASVLRAGAVTYEQYF.